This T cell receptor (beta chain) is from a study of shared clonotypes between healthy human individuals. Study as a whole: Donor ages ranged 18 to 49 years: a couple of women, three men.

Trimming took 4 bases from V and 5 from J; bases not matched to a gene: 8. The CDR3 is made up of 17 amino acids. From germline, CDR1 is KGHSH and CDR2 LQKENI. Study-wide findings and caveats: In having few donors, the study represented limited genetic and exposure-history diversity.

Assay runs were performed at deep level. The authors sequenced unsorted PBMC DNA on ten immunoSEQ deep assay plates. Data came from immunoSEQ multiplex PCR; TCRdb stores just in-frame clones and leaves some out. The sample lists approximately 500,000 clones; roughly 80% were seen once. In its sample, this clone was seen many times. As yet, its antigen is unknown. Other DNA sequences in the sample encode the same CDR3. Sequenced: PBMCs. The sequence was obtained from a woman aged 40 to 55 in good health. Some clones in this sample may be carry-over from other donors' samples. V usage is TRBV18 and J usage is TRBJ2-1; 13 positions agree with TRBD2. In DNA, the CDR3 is TGTGCCAGCTCACGTATATCCGGACTAGCGGGAGACAATGAGCAGTTCTTC. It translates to CASSRISGLAGDNEQFF.